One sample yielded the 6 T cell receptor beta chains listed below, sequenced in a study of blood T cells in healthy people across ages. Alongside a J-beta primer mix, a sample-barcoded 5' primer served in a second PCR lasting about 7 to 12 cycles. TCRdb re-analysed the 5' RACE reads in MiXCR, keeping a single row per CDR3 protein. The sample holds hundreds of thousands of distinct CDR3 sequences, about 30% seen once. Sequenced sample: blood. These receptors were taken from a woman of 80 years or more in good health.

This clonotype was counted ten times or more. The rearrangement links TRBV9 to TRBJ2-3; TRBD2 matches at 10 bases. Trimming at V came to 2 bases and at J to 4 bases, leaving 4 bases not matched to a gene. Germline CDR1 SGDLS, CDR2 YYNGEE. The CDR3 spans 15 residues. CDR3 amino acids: CASSVSGGSSDTQYF. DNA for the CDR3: TGTGCCAGCAGCGTTAGCGGGGGGTCCTCAGATACGCAGTATTTT.

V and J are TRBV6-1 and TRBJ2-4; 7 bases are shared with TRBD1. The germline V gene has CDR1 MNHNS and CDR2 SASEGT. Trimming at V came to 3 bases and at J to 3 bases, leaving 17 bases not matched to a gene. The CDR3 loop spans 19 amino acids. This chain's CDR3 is CASSDRGPQTGRGKNIQYF. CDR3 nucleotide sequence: TGTGCCAGCAGTGACAGAGGCCCCCAGACAGGGCGAGGCAAAAACATTCAGTACTTC.

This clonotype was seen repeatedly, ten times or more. The CDR3 spells CSAIISNQPQHF. The CDR3 DNA follows: TGCAGTGCCATAATTAGCAATCAGCCCCAGCATTTT. The chain recombines TRBV20-1 with TRBJ1-5; D remains ambiguous. Germline loops: CDR1 DFQATT, CDR2 SNEGSKA (reference sequence). V lost 6 bases to trimming and J lost 0 bases, with 6 bases between them. This CDR3 has 12 residues.

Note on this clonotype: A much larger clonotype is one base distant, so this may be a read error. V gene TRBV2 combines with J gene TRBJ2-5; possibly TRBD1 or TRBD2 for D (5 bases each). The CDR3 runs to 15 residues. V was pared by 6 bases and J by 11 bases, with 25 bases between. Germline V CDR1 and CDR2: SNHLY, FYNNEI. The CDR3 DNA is TGTGCCAGCAGCGGGGCAGGGAGACCATACAATGAGCAGTACTTC. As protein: CASSGAGRPYNEQYF.

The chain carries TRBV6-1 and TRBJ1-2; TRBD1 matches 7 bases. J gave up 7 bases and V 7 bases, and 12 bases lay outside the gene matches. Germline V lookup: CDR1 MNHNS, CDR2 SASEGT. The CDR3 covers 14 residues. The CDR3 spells CASTSGQRRGGYTF. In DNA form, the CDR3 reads TGTGCCAGCACCTCGGGACAGAGGAGGGGTGGCTACACCTTC.

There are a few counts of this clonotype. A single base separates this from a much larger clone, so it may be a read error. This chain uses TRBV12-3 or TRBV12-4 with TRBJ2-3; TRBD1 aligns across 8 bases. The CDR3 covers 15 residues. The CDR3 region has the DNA TGTGCCAGCAGTCCTACAGGGGGAGGCACAGATGCGCAGTATTTT. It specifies CASSPTGGGTDAQYF.